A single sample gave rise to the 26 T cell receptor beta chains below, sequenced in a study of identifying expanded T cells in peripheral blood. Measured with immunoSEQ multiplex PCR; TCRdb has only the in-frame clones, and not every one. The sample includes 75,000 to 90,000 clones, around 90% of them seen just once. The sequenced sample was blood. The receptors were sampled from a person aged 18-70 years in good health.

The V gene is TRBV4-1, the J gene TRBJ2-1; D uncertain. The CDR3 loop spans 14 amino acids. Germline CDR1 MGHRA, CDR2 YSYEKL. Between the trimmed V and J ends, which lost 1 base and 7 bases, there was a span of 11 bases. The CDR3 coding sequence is TGCGCCAGCAGCCAAGGGAGTTTCCAAAATGAGCAGTTCTTC. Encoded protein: CASSQGSFQNEQFF.

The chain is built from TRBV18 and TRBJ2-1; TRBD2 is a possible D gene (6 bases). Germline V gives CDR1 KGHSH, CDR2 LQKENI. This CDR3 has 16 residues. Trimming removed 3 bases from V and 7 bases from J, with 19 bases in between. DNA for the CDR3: TGTGCCAGCTCACCCCCAGCGGGCGTTGCCTGGAATGAGCAGTTCTTC. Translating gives CASSPPAGVAWNEQFF.

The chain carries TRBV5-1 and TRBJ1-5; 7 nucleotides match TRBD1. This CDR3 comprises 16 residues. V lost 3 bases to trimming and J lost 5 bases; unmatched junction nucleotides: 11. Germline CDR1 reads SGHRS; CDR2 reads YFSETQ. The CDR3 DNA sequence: TGCGCCAGCAGCTGGTCCTCAGGGGGACGACATCAGCCCCAGCATTTT. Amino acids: CASSWSSGGRHQPQHF.

Here the CDR3 DNA reads TGTGCCAGCAGTTACCTCCGGGGGGGAGATACGCAGTATTTT. It yields the protein CASSYLRGGDTQYF. This chain uses TRBV6-5 with TRBJ2-3, with 8 bases matching TRBD2. The germline CDR1 and CDR2 sequences are MNHEY and SVGAGI. CDR3 length: 14 amino acids. Trimming cost V 2 bases and J 5 bases; bases outside gene matches: 3.

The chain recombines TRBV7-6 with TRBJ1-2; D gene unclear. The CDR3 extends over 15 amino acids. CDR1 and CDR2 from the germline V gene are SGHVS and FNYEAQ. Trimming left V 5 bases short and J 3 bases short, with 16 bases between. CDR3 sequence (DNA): TGTGCCAGCAGCCCGCGGGCCTCTGCGGACTATGGCTACACCTTC. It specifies CASSPRASADYGYTF.

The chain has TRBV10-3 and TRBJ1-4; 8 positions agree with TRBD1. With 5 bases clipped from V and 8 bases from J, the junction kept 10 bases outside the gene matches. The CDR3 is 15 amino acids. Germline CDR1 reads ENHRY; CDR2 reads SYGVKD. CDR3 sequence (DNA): TGTGCCATCAGTTCCGACAGGGGACGAGGCGAAAAACTGTTTTTT. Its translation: CAISSDRGRGEKLFF.

CDR3 sequence (DNA): TGTGCCAGCAGCTCCCAGACAGGGGGATATGAAAAACTGTTTTTT. Protein product: CASSSQTGGYEKLFF. This sequence joins TRBV7-9 and TRBJ1-4, with 9 bases that match TRBD1. The CDR3 covers 15 residues. The J segment lost 6 bases and the V segment lost 4 bases, leaving 6 bases of the junction unmatched. The germline V gene encodes CDR1 SEHNR and CDR2 FQNEAQ (reference sequence).

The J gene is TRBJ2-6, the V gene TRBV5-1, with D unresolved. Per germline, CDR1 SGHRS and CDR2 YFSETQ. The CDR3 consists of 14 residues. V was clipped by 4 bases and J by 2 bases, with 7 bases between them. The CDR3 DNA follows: TGCGCCAGCAGCCCAAGTACTGGGGCCAACGTCCTGACTTTC. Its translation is CASSPSTGANVLTF.

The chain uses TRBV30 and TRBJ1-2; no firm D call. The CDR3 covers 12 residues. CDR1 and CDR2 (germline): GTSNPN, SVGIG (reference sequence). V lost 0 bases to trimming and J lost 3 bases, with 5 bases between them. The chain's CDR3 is CAWSVVYYGYTF. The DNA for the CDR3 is TGTGCCTGGAGTGTTGTCTACTATGGCTACACCTTC. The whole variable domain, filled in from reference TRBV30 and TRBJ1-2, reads SQTIHQWPATLVQPVGSPLSLECTVEGTSNPNLYWYRQAAGRGLQLLFYSVGIGQISSEVPQNLSASRPQDRQFILSSKKLLLSDSGFYLCAWSVVYYGYTFGSGTRLTVV.

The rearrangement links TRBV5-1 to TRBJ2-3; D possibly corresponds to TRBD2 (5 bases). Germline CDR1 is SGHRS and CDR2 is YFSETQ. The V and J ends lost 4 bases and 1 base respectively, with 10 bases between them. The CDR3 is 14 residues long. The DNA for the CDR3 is TGCGCCAGCAGCCGAGGGTCAGGCACAGATACGCAGTATTTT. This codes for CASSRGSGTDTQYF.

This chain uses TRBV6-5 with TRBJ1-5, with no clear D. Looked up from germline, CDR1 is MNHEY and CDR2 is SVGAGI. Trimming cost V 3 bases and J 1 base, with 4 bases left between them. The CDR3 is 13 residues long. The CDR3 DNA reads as TGTGCCAGCAGTTATAGGAGCAATCAGCCCCAGCATTTT. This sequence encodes CASSYRSNQPQHF.

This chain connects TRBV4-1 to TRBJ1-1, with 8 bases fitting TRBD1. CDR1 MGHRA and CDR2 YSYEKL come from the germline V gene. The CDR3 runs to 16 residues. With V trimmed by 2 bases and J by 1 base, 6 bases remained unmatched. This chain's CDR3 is CASSQLPGTGNTEAFF. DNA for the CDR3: TGCGCCAGCAGCCAACTTCCCGGGACAGGGAACACTGAAGCTTTCTTT.

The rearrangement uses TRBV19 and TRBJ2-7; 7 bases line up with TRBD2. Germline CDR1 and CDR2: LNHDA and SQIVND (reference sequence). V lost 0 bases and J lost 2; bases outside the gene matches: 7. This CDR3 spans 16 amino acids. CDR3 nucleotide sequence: TGTGCCAGTAGTATAGATGCCACGGGGGGTACCTACGAGCAGTACTTC. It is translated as CASSIDATGGTYEQYF. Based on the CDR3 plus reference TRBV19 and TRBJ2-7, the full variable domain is DGGITQSPKYLFRKEGQNVTLSCEQNLNHDAMYWYRQDPGQGLRLIYYSQIVNDFQKGDIAEGYSVSREKKESFPLTVTSAQKNPTAFYLCASSIDATGGTYEQYFGPGTRLTVT.

CDR3 amino acids: CASSFVTSWEQYF. The CDR3 nucleotides read TGCGCCAGCAGCTTCGTCACCAGTTGGGAGCAGTACTTC. The chain is built from TRBV5-1 and TRBJ2-7; no clear D. CDR1 is SGHRS and CDR2 is YFSETQ in the germline V gene. The V and J ends lost 2 bases and 7 bases respectively, with 13 bases between them. The CDR3 is 13 amino acids.

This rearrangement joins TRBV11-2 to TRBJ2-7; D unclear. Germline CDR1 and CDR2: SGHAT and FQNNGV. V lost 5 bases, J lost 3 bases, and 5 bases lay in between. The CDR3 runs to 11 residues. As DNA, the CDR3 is TGTGCCAGCAGCGACATCTACGAGCAGTACTTC. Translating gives CASSDIYEQYF.

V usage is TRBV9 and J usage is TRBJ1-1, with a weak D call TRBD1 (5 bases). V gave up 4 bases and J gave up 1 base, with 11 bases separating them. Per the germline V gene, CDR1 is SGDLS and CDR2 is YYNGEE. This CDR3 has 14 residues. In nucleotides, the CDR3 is TGTGCCAGCAGCATTGGGACGGCGAACACTGAAGCTTTCTTT. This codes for CASSIGTANTEAFF.

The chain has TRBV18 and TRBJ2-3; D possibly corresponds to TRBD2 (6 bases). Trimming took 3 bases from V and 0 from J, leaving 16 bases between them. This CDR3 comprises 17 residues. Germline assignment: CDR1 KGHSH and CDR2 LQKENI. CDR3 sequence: CASSPRSGSLSTDTQYF. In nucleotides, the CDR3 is TGTGCCAGCTCACCTAGGAGCGGGTCCCTCAGCACAGATACGCAGTATTTT.

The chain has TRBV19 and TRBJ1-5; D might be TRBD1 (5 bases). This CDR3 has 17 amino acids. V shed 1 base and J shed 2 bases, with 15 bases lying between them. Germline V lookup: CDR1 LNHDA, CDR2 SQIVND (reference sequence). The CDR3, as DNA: TGTGCCAGTAGTATAGCCAGCGACAGTATCCGCAATCAGCCCCAGCATTTT. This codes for CASSIASDSIRNQPQHF.

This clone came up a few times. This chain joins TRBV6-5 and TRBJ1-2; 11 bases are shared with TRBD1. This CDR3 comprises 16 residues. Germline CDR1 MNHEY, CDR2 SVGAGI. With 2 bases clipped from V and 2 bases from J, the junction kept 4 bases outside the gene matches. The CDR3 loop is CASSYVRTGGNYGYTF. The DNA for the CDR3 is TGTGCCAGCAGTTACGTGAGGACAGGGGGCAACTATGGCTACACCTTC.

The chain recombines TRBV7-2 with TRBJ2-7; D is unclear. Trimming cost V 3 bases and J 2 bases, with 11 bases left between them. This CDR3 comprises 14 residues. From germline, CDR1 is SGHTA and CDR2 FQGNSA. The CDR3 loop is CASSFNSLAYEQYF. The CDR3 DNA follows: TGTGCCAGCAGCTTTAACAGTTTAGCCTACGAGCAGTACTTC.

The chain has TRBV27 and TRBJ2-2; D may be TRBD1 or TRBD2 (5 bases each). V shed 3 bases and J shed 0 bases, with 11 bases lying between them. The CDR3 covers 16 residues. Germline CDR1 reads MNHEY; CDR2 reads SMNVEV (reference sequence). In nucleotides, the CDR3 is TGTGCCAGCAGTTTCGGGACCGGCGCGAACACCGGGGAGCTGTTTTTT. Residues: CASSFGTGANTGELFF.

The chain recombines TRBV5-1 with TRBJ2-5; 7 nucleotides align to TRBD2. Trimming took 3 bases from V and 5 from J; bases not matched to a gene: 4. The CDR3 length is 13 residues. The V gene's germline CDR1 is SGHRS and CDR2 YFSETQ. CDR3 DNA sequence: TGCGCCAGCAGCTCAGCGGGGTGGGAGACCCAGTACTTC. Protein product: CASSSAGWETQYF.

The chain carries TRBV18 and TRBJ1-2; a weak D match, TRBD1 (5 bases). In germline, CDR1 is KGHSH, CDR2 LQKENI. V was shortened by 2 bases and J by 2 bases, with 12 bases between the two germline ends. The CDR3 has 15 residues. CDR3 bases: TGTGCCAGCTCACCAGATCAGGAGGGGAACTATGGCTACACCTTC. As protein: CASSPDQEGNYGYTF.

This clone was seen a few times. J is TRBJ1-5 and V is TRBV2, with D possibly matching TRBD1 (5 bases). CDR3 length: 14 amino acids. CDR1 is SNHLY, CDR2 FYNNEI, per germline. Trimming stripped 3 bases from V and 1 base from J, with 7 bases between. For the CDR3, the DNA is TGTGCCAGCAGTGAGTACAGGAGCAATCAGCCCCAGCATTTT. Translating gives CASSEYRSNQPQHF.

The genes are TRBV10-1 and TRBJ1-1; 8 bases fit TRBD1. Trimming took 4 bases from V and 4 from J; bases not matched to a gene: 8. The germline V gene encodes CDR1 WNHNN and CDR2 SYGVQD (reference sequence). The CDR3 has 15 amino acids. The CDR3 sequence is CASSVWSDRGTEAFF. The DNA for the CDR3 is TGCGCCAGCAGTGTGTGGAGTGACAGGGGCACTGAAGCTTTCTTT.

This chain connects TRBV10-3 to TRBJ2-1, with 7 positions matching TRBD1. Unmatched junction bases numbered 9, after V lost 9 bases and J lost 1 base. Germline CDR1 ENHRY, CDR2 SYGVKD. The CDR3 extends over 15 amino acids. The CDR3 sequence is CAINTGQVSYNEQFF. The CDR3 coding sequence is TGTGCCATTAACACCGGACAGGTTTCCTACAATGAGCAGTTCTTC.